Listed here are 10 T cell receptor beta chains from one sample, sequenced in a study of blood T cell repertoires in COVID-19. Sequencing used immunoSEQ multiplex PCR; TCRdb keeps in-frame clones, though not all of them. There are hundreds of thousands of clones in the sample; around four fifths occur only once, and about 4% lies in the top ten. Sample: peripheral blood. These TCRs come from a woman in her fifties or sixties with active or convalescent COVID-19.

The chain has TRBV3-1 (or the pseudogene TRBV3-2) and TRBJ1-2; D is undetermined. The CDR3 sequence is 12 residues long. The germline V and J ends were trimmed by 8 bases and 5 bases, with 12 bases remaining between them. Germline V CDR1 and CDR2: LGHDT, YNNKEL (reference sequence). In nucleotides, the CDR3 is TGTGCCAGCGCAGATAGACTTTATGGCTACACCTTC. This gives the protein CASADRLYGYTF.

This chain connects TRBV11-2 to TRBJ2-1; 14 bases are shared with TRBD2. The CDR3 consists of 17 residues. J was trimmed by 5 bases and V by 5 bases; bases with no gene match: 8. CDR1 and CDR2 from the germline V gene are SGHAT and FQNNGV. In DNA, the CDR3 is TGTGCCAGCAGCATGACTAGCGGGGGGGGCCCCCACAATGAGCAGTTCTTC. Protein: CASSMTSGGGPHNEQFF.

The chain recombines TRBV29-1 with TRBJ1-3, with D possibly being TRBD1 (5 bases). V was pared by 0 bases and J by 2 bases, with 5 bases between. There are 13 residues in the CDR3. Germline CDR1 SQVTM, CDR2 ANQGSEA. CDR3 nucleotide sequence: TGCAGCGTTGAAGACAGGGCTGGAAACACCATATATTTT. It translates to CSVEDRAGNTIYF.

This rearrangement joins TRBV5-6 to TRBJ2-1, with D maybe TRBD2 (6 bases). This CDR3 spans 17 amino acids. Germline V CDR1 and CDR2: SGHDT, YYEEEE. The germline V and J ends were trimmed by 4 bases and 1 base, with 18 bases remaining between them. CDR3 nucleotide sequence: TGTGCCAGCAGCATCTTGGGGACTGGCCTATCCTACAATGAGCAGTTCTTC. Translating it yields CASSILGTGLSYNEQFF.

The rearrangement joins TRBV24-1 to TRBJ2-3; D gene ambiguous. The CDR3 has 14 amino acids. V lost 4 bases, J lost 4 bases, and 11 bases lay in between. The germline V gene encodes CDR1 KGHDR and CDR2 SFDVKD. In DNA, the CDR3 is TGTGCCACCAGTGACGCGCCCTTACCAGATACGCAGTATTTT. Its protein is CATSDAPLPDTQYF.

This chain connects TRBV3-1 (or the pseudogene TRBV3-2) to TRBJ2-5, with 11 bases lining up with TRBD2. The length of the CDR3 is 15 residues. V shed 4 bases, J shed 5 bases, and the junction held 6 bases outside the gene matches. Per the germline V gene, CDR1 is LGHDT and CDR2 is YNNKEL (reference sequence). This CDR3 is CASSLTGLAAETQYF. The CDR3 nucleotides read TGTGCCAGCAGCCTAACGGGACTAGCGGCGGAGACCCAGTACTTC.

The chain employs TRBV19 and TRBJ2-1; 7 bases align to TRBD2. CDR3 length: 12 amino acids. The germline V gene has CDR1 LNHDA and CDR2 SQIVND (reference sequence). The V and J ends lost 3 bases and 7 bases, in that order; junction bases with no gene match: 0. CDR3 nucleotides: TGTGCCAGTAGTATGCGGGGGAATGAGCAGTTCTTC. Protein product: CASSMRGNEQFF.

This chain joins TRBV5-1 and TRBJ2-1; D possibly corresponds to TRBD1 (5 bases). Trimming left V 1 base short and J 5 bases short, with 16 bases between. The germline V gene has CDR1 SGHRS and CDR2 YFSETQ. This CDR3 contains 16 residues. DNA of the CDR3: TGCGCCAGCAGCTTGAAGGGGTCCCCCATGAACAATGAGCAGTTCTTC. Amino acid sequence: CASSLKGSPMNNEQFF.

In its sample, this clone was seen once. This sequence joins TRBV2 and TRBJ1-5; perhaps TRBD1 as D (6 bases). This CDR3 spans 14 amino acids. The V gene lost 7 bases and the J gene lost 3 bases, with 13 bases spanning the gap. Germline assignment: CDR1 SNHLY and CDR2 FYNNEI. This CDR3 reads CASMGRGINQPQHF. The DNA for the CDR3 is TGTGCCAGCATGGGCAGGGGAATCAATCAGCCCCAGCATTTT.

The chain is built from TRBV5-1 and TRBJ1-6, with 7 bases matching TRBD1. V trimming: 3 bases; J trimming: 9 bases; junction bases outside the gene matches: 12. Germline values: CDR1 SGHRS, CDR2 YFSETQ. CDR3 length: 16 residues. CDR3 nucleotides: TGCGCCAGCAGCTCCTCCAGGACAGGTTTCGGTTCACCCCTCCACTTT. This sequence encodes CASSSSRTGFGSPLHF.